This T cell receptor (beta chain) was found in a study of shared clonotypes between healthy human individuals. Study as a whole: In total, the donors were two women and three men aged 18 to 49. Regarding the study as a whole: Sampling covered blood only; tissue repertoires likely differ.

CDR1 MDHEN and CDR2 SYDVKM come from the germline V gene. The V gene end was trimmed by 5 bases and the J gene end by 8 bases; junction bases not matched to a gene: 5. The CDR3 covers 12 residues. A remark on this clone: Its antigen remains unidentified.

Genomic DNA, for the unsorted samples, came from 80 million to 100 million PBMCs. Genomic DNA of every subset was divided equally among multiple immunoSEQ plates. Profiled with immunoSEQ multiplex PCR; TCRdb holds only in-frame clones, not every one. The repertoire holds more than 400,000 clones, with about 84% as singletons. Sequenced material: PBMCs. V and J are TRBV28 and TRBJ1-2; TRBD1 matches at 7 bases. The TCR originated in a woman in her 40s in good health. Some clones in this sample may be carry-over from other donors' samples. The chain's CDR3 is CASSRDRKGYTF. The CDR3 DNA is TGTGCCAGCAGTCGGGACAGAAAAGGCTACACCTTC.